This T cell receptor beta chain was sequenced during a study of beta chain features in type 1 diabetes. Background on the study: Healthy donors, compared against patients, showed similar age, gender and cell yields. Study-wide points: Type 1 diabetes patients showed fewer insertions and more deletions at VDJ junctions.

Blood was collected once per donor into heparin, averaging approximately 0.12 L. CD4+ naive, central memory, regulatory and stem cell-like memory cells were sorted via CD45RO/CCR7/CD25/CD127/CD95/CD27. V was clipped by 4 bases and J by 1 base, with 12 bases between them. This CDR3 contains 15 residues. The germline V gene encodes CDR1 MNHEY and CDR2 SMNVEV (reference sequence). Regarding this clone: The antigen is undetermined.

Expressed TCRB transcripts were sequenced after all isolated RNA was converted to cDNA. Clones were read by immunoSEQ multiplex PCR, and TCRdb kept only the in-frame ones, dropping some. The sample holds a few hundred thousand clones, around 10% seen once. This receptor was taken from a woman aged 18 to 35 in good health. Sequenced material: naive CD4+ T cells from blood. This sequence joins TRBV27 and TRBJ2-3; TRBD2 might be the D (5 bases). The DNA of the CDR3 is TGTGCCAGCAGTTCCTTCGGGCGGGGCACAGATACGCAGTATTTT. Translated, it gives CASSSFGRGTDTQYF.